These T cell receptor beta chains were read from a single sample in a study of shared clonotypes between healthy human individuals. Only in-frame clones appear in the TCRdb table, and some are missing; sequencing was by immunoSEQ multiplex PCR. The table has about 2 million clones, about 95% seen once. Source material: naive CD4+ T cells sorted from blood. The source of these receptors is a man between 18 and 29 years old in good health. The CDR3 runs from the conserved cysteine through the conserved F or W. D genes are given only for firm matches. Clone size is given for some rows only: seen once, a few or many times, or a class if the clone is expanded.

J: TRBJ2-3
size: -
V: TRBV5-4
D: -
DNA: TGTGCCAGCGGGAAGGAAGTGCCAGATACGCAGTATTTT
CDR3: CASGKEVPDTQYF

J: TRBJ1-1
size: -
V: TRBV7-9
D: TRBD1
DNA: TGTGCCAGCGCTCCAGGGGGGATGGACACTGAAGCTTTCTTT
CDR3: CASAPGGMDTEAFF

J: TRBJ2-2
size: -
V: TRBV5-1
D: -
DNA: TGCGCCAGCAGCCGGACTAGTTGGGGCTGGGGGCAGACCACCGGGGAGCTGTCTTTT
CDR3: CASSRTSWGWGQTTGELSF

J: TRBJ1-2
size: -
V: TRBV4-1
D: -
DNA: TGCGCCAGCAGCCCCTTGGAAAGGCCTAACTATGGCTACACCTTC
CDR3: CASSPLERPNYGYTF

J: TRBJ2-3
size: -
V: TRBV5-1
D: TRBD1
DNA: TGCGCCAGCAGACCGGGACAGTCCACAGATACGCAGTATTTT
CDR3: CASRPGQSTDTQYF

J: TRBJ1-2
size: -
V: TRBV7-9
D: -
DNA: TGTGCCATTACGGTGGTGCAACCCTCTAACTATGGCTACACCTTC
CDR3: CAITVVQPSNYGYTF

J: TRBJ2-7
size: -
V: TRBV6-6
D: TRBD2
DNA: TGTGCCAGCAGTGCCCACCTAGCGGGAGTCGGCGAGCAGTACTTC
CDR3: CASSAHLAGVGEQYF

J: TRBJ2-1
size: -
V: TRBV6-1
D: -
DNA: TGTGCCAGCAGTGGGTTGTCACATTATGAGCAGTTCTTC
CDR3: CASSGLSHYEQFF

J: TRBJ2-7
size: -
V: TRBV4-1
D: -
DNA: TGCGCCAGCAGCCAATCCGGGACACTCTCCTACGAGCAGTACTTC
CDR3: CASSQSGTLSYEQYF

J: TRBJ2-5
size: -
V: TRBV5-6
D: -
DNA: TGTGCCAGCAGCAAGCCCCAAGAGACCCAGTACTTC
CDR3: CASSKPQETQYF

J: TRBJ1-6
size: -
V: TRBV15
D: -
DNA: TGTGCCACCACTAACGGGGAACGGGGGGCGCGTGATAATTCACCCCTCCACTTT
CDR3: CATTNGERGARDNSPLHF

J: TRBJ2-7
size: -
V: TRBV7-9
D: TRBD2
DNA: TGTGCCAGCAGCTTGGGACTAGCGGGCACGGCGTACGAGCAGTACTTC
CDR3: CASSLGLAGTAYEQYF

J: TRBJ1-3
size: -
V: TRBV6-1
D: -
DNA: TGTGCCAGCATTACAGGTAGCTCTGGAAACACCATATATTTT
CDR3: CASITGSSGNTIYF

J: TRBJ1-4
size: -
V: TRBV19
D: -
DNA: TGTGCCAGTAGTCGAGGCTACTCCCGCGGAGAAAAACTGTTTTTT
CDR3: CASSRGYSRGEKLFF

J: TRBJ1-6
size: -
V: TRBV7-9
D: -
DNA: TGTGCCAGCAGCTTAGCCACGCGGGGCGATAATTCACCCCTCCACTTT
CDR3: CASSLATRGDNSPLHF

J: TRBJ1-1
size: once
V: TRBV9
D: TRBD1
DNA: TGTGCCAGCAGCCCGGGACAGGGCCCCCAGAACACTGAAGCTTTCTTT
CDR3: CASSPGQGPQNTEAFF

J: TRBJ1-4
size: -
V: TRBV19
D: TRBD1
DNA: TGTGCCAGTAGTAGACAGGGGGCCGGAAAACTGTTTTTT
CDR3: CASSRQGAGKLFF

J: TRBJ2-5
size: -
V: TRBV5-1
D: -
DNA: TGCGCCAGCAGCTTAGGCGGGGTACAAGAGACCCAGTACTTC
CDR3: CASSLGGVQETQYF

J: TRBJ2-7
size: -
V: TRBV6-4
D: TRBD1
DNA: TGTGCCAGCAAATCGGACAGGGGGTCTTCCTACGAGCAGTACTTC
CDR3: CASKSDRGSSYEQYF

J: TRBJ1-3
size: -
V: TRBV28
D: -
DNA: TGTGCCAGCATACGTGGAAACACCATATATTTT
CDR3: CASIRGNTIYF

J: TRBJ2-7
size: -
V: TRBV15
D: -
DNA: TGTGCCACCAGCAGAGATTTGGCAGCCTACGAGCAGTACTTC
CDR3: CATSRDLAAYEQYF

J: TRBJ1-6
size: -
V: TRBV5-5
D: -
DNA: TGTGCCAGCGCCATGGGGGGTTCACCCCTCCACTTT
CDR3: CASAMGGSPLHF

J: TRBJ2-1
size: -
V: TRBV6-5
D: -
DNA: TGTGCCAGCAGCGGGAGCGGTGTTGGGCAGTTCTTC
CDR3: CASSGSGVGQFF

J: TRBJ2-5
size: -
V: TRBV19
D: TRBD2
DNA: TGTGCCAGTAGTCATTCAATTTTAGGAGCGGGAGGAGGACAAGAGACCCAGTACTTC
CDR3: CASSHSILGAGGGQETQYF

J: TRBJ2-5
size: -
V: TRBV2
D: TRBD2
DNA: TGTGCCAGCATCCTCGCTAGCGGTGCGTGGACCCAGTACTTC
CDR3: CASILASGAWTQYF

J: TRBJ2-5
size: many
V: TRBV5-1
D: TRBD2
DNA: TGCGCCAGCGGGGACTATTTCCAAGAGACCCAGTACTTC
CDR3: CASGDYFQETQYF

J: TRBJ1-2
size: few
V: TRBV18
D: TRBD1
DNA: TGTGCCAGCTCACGGAGTTCGGGACAGGGGGCGTATGGCTACACCTTC
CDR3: CASSRSSGQGAYGYTF

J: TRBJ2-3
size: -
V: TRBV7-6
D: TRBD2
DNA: TGTGCCAGCAGCGTAGCGGGGGGGACCTCAGATACGCAGTATTTT
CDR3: CASSVAGGTSDTQYF

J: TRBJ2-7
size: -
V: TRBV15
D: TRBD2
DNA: TGTGCCACCAGTACGAGACTAGCAGACGAGCAGTACTTC
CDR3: CATSTRLADEQYF

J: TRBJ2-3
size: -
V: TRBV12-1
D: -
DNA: TGTGCCAGCAGCTTTGTGGCCGTAAGACTAGCGGGAGGGCCCCCAGATACGCAGTATTTT
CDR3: CASSFVAVRLAGGPPDTQYF

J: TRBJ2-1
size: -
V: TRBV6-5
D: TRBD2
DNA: TGTGCCAGCAACTCAGGGACTAGCGGCTACAATGAGCAGTTCTTC
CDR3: CASNSGTSGYNEQFF

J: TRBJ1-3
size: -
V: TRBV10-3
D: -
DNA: TGTGCCATCAGCGCCAACTTTGGCTCTGGAAACACCATATATTTT
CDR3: CAISANFGSGNTIYF

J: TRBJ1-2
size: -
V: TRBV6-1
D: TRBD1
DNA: TGTGCCAGCAGTGAAGCTTTCCCCGACAGGGGGCGAGGCTACACCTTC
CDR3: CASSEAFPDRGRGYTF

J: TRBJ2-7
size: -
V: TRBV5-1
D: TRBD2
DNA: TGCGCCAGCAGCCCGCAGGGGACTAGCGGATACGAGCAGTACTTC
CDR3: CASSPQGTSGYEQYF

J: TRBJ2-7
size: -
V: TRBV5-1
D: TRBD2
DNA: TGCGCCAGCAGCCTTAGTGGGACTAGCGGGGTCTACGAGCAGTACTTC
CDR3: CASSLSGTSGVYEQYF

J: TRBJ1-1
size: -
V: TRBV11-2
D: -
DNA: TGTGCCAGCAGCACCCGACCGAACACTGAAGCTTTCTTT
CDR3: CASSTRPNTEAFF

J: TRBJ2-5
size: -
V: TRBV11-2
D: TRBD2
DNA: TGTGCCAGCAGCGATCTTAGCGGGAGGCAAGAGACCCAGTACTTC
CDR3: CASSDLSGRQETQYF

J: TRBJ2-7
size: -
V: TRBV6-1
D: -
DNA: TGTGCCAGCAGTTTCGGGGATAGATACGAGCAGTACTTC
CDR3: CASSFGDRYEQYF

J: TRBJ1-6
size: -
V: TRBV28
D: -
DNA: TGTGCCAGCAGTACCATCGGGGGATCTTCTAATTCACCCCTCCACTTT
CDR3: CASSTIGGSSNSPLHF

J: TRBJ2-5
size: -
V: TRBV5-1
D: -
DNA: TGCGCCAGCAGCCCCCTTCTTGGGGAAGAGACCCAGTACTTC
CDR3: CASSPLLGEETQYF

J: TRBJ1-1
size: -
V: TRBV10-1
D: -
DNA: TGCGCCAGCAGTGGAACAGGAGACACTGAAGCTTTCTTT
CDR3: CASSGTGDTEAFF

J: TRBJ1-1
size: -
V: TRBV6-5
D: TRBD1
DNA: TGTGCCAGCACCGGGACAGGGGGCGAAACTGAAGCTTTCTTT
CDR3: CASTGTGGETEAFF

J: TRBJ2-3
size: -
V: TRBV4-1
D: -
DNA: TGCGCCAGCAGCCAAACCAGCACAGATACGCAGTATTTT
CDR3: CASSQTSTDTQYF

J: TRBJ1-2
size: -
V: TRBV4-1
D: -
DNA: TGCGCCAGCAGCCAAGATCTGGGTAGGACGAGCGGCTACACCTTC
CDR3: CASSQDLGRTSGYTF

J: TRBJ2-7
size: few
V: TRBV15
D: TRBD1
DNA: TGTGCCACCAGCAGGACAGGGACCTACGAGCAGTACTTC
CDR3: CATSRTGTYEQYF

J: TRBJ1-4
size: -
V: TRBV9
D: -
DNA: TGTGCCAGCAGCAGCGACCGGGACCACGGGAATGAAAAACTGTTTTTT
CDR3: CASSSDRDHGNEKLFF